Following are 30 T cell receptor beta chains from one sample sequenced in a study of shared clonotypes between healthy human individuals (dated by TCRdb to about 2020). The library was made by the immunoSEQ multiplex PCR assay. As stored in TCRdb, this immuneACCESS dataset retains in-frame rearrangements with V and J assigned. A fraction of the clones does not appear; measured against another copy, unresolved V genes explain less than half of the discrepancy, and the remainder lacks a known reason. This sample has about 2 million clones in its table, and approximately 94% of those were observed once. The ten largest make up more than 0.9% of the sample. CD8 naive samples were obtained by positive selection for CCR7 among CD45RO-negative cells, yielding a CD45RA+CCR7+ population from which TemRA cells were excluded. Input material: naive CD8+ T cells sorted from blood. The cell subset or site label, read with the paper, signifies: CD45RA+CCR7+. All receptors come from a man aged 18-30 years in good health.

As to this clone: This CDR3 is also generated by other DNA sequences in the sample. V and J are TRBV4-1 and TRBJ2-7; D not resolved. This CDR3 is 14 amino acids long. Per the germline V gene, CDR1 is MGHRA and CDR2 is YSYEKL. V shed 1 base and J shed 3 bases, with 10 bases lying between them. CDR3 coding DNA: TGCGCCAGCAGCCAAGGACCCACATACTACGAGCAGTACTTC. Amino acids: CASSQGPTYYEQYF.

This clone was seen once. The sample has other DNA sequences that encode this CDR3 too. The chain uses TRBV9 and TRBJ1-1; D unclear. Germline CDR1 is SGDLS and CDR2 is YYNGEE. The CDR3 runs 14 residues. Trimming pared 3 bases from V and 2 bases from J, leaving 11 bases between. Here the CDR3 DNA reads TGTGCCAGCAGCGCCGACGGGCTAAACACTGAAGCTTTCTTT. This encodes CASSADGLNTEAFF.

This sequence joins TRBV10-3 and TRBJ1-1; D is perhaps TRBD1 (6 bases). V was trimmed by 5 bases and J by 1 base, leaving 11 bases between them. The V gene's germline CDR1 is ENHRY and CDR2 SYGVKD. This CDR3 is 14 amino acids long. Here the CDR3 reads CAISTLQGNTEAFF. For the CDR3, the DNA is TGTGCCATCAGTACTTTACAGGGGAACACTGAAGCTTTCTTT.

The V gene is TRBV15, the J gene TRBJ2-7; 8 nucleotides match TRBD1. Germline loops: CDR1 LNHNV, CDR2 YYDKDF (reference sequence). The V segment lost 5 bases and the J segment 5 bases; nucleotides outside the gene matches: 8. This CDR3 is 14 amino acids long. The CDR3 sequence: CATSLLLQGDEQYF. In DNA, the CDR3 is TGTGCCACCAGCCTCCTTCTACAGGGGGACGAGCAGTACTTC.

This clone was detected once. This chain links TRBV7-8 with TRBJ2-5, with D perhaps matching TRBD1 (5 bases). The germline CDR1 and CDR2 sequences are SGHVS and FQNEAQ. The V gene lost 1 base and the J gene lost 1 base, with 10 bases spanning the gap. This CDR3 is built from 15 residues. In nucleotides, the CDR3 is TGTGCCAGCAGCTTAGAATGGGGCGGCCAAGAGACCCAGTACTTC. It specifies CASSLEWGGQETQYF.

The J gene is TRBJ2-2, the V gene TRBV6-5; TRBD1 or TRBD2 may be the D gene (5 bases each). The ends were cut back, 8 bases at V and 0 bases at J, with 10 bases in the middle. Germline CDR1 reads MNHEY; CDR2 reads SVGAGI. The CDR3 is 14 amino acids. CDR3 protein: CASGTGSNTGELFF. The CDR3 DNA sequence: TGTGCCAGCGGGACCGGGTCGAACACCGGGGAGCTGTTTTTT.

CDR3 loop: CATWGGALYEQYF. CDR3 bases: TGTGCCACCTGGGGAGGAGCCCTATACGAGCAGTACTTC. V gene TRBV10-3 combines with J gene TRBJ2-7; TRBD2 might be the D (6 bases). This CDR3 has 13 residues. Trimming shortened V by 10 bases and J by 4 bases, and 17 bases separated the two germline ends. Looked up from germline, CDR1 is ENHRY and CDR2 is SYGVKD.

The chain is built from TRBV11-3 and TRBJ2-2, with TRBD1 as a possible D gene (6 bases). V lost 4 bases, J lost 1 base, and 19 bases lay in between. CDR1 SGHNT and CDR2 YENEEA come from the germline V gene. This CDR3 comprises 18 residues. CDR3 in DNA: TGTGCCAGCAGCTCATACGAACCCGGGACAAAGAACACCGGGGAGCTGTTTTTT. Protein: CASSSYEPGTKNTGELFF.

V and J are TRBV6-5 and TRBJ2-2; D is undetermined. Trimming cost V 5 bases and J 5 bases, with 9 bases left between them. Per germline, CDR1 MNHEY and CDR2 SVGAGI. The CDR3 runs to 13 residues. CDR3 in DNA: TGTGCCAGCAGTCCCCGCGGAACCGGGGAGCTGTTTTTT. Its protein product is CASSPRGTGELFF.

This chain joins TRBV28 and TRBJ2-7; 8 nucleotides match TRBD1. V was pared by 3 bases and J by 1 base, with 5 bases of the junction left unmatched. Looked up from germline, CDR1 is MDHEN and CDR2 is SYDVKM. The CDR3 covers 15 residues. In DNA form, the CDR3 reads TGTGCCAGCAGTTTCGGTGGGGACAGGTCCTACGAGCAGTACTTC. It translates to CASSFGGDRSYEQYF.

The chain uses TRBV7-2 and TRBJ2-2, with 7 positions matching TRBD1. V was clipped by 1 base and J by 6 bases; unmatched bases: 5. CDR3 size: 15 residues. Germline loops: CDR1 SGHTA, CDR2 FQGNSA. The CDR3 DNA reads as TGTGCCAGCAGCTTAGGATGGACAGGTGCCGGGGAGCTGTTTTTT. It specifies CASSLGWTGAGELFF.

This sequence joins TRBV11-2 and TRBJ2-7; the match to TRBD1 covers 8 bases. The CDR3 contains 14 residues. The V and J ends lost 5 bases and 1 base, in that order; junction bases with no gene match: 4. Germline CDR1 and CDR2: SGHAT and FQNNGV. CDR3 coding DNA: TGTGCCAGCAGCCAGGGACAGGTTTCCTACGAGCAGTACTTC. Encoded protein: CASSQGQVSYEQYF.

The rearrangement uses TRBV4-1 and TRBJ2-1; D unclear. CDR1 and CDR2 from the germline V gene are MGHRA and YSYEKL. The CDR3 is 14 amino acids. V lost 4 bases to trimming and J lost 0 bases, with 7 bases between them. CDR3: CASSRSGSYNEQFF. CDR3 DNA sequence: TGCGCCAGCAGCCGGTCGGGCTCCTACAATGAGCAGTTCTTC.

Turning to this clone: The sample contains more than one DNA sequence encoding this CDR3. This chain joins TRBV30 and TRBJ2-3; possibly TRBD2 for D (5 bases). CDR1 is GTSNPN and CDR2 is SVGIG in the germline V gene (reference sequence). This CDR3 region has 12 residues. Trimming cost V 0 bases and J 5 bases, with 6 bases left between them. The CDR3 protein is CAWSVLGDTQYF. The DNA of the CDR3 is TGTGCCTGGAGTGTACTAGGAGATACGCAGTATTTT.

The chain carries TRBV7-6 and TRBJ2-2; 9 bases are shared with TRBD2. The V gene end was trimmed by 5 bases and the J gene end by 3 bases; junction bases not matched to a gene: 13. In germline, CDR1 is SGHVS, CDR2 FNYEAQ. This CDR3 contains 18 residues. CDR3 bases: TGTGCCAGCAGCCTACGGTCTATCGCTAGCGGGGACACCGGGGAGCTGTTTTTT. Protein: CASSLRSIASGDTGELFF.

This clone was seen only once. The chain is built from TRBV7-9 and TRBJ2-7; the match to TRBD1 covers 8 bases. V was clipped by 8 bases and J by 3 bases; unmatched bases: 6. CDR1 and CDR2 (germline): SEHNR, FQNEAQ (reference sequence). There are 13 residues in the CDR3. The CDR3 nucleotides are TGTGCCAGCGTACAAACAGGGGGCTACGAGCAGTACTTC. This gives the protein CASVQTGGYEQYF. Drawing the rest from reference TRBV7-9 and TRBJ2-7, the complete variable domain is DTGVSQNPRHKITKRGQNVTFRCDPISEHNRLYWYRQTLGQGPEFLTYFQNEAQLEKSRLLSDRFSAERPKGSFSTLEIQRTEQGDSAMYLCASVQTGGYEQYFGPGTRLTVT.

The chain couples TRBV10-3 to TRBJ2-7; 10 positions agree with TRBD1. The CDR3 contains 15 residues. The trim removed 3 bases at V and 6 bases at J, leaving 8 bases unmatched. Germline CDR1 and CDR2: ENHRY and SYGVKD. The CDR3 DNA sequence: TGTGCCATCAGTGACCCTGACAGGGGGCTAAGCGAGCAGTACTTC. Its protein is CAISDPDRGLSEQYF.

With respect to this clone: Other DNA sequences in this specimen translate into the identical CDR3. The chain has TRBV6-5 and TRBJ2-7; D gene ambiguous. The CDR3 sequence is 14 residues long. The V and J ends lost 2 bases and 0 bases respectively, with 8 bases between them. CDR1 MNHEY and CDR2 SVGAGI come from the germline V gene. In DNA, the CDR3 is TGTGCCAGCAGTTACGGATCGGGCTCCTACGAGCAGTACTTC. Amino acid sequence: CASSYGSGSYEQYF.

About this clone itself: The same CDR3 is also encoded by other DNA sequences in this sample. The J gene is TRBJ2-7, the V gene TRBV27; 9 bases are shared with TRBD1. Germline V gene sequence: CDR1 MNHEY, CDR2 SMNVEV (reference sequence). This CDR3 has 16 amino acids. Losses at the gene ends were 0 bases for V and 1 base for J; bases not matched to a gene: 4. For the CDR3, the DNA is TGTGCCAGCAGTTTATCACCCGGGACAGGGTCCTACGAGCAGTACTTC. Residues: CASSLSPGTGSYEQYF.

V is TRBV2 and J is TRBJ2-7; 8 bases line up with TRBD1. Looked up from germline, CDR1 is SNHLY and CDR2 is FYNNEI. Trimming took 7 bases from V and 4 from J; bases not matched to a gene: 6. The CDR3 extends over 13 amino acids. The CDR3 DNA is TGTGCCAGCAAGGGACAGGACCCATACGAGCAGTACTTC. It translates to CASKGQDPYEQYF.

V usage is TRBV13 and J usage is TRBJ2-5; D is uncertain. Germline assignment: CDR1 PRHDT and CDR2 FYEKMQ (reference sequence). There are 12 residues in the CDR3. V shed 5 bases and J shed 1 base, with 5 bases lying between them. In DNA form, the CDR3 reads TGTGCCAGCAGCCAAACCCAAGAGACCCAGTACTTC. Encoded protein: CASSQTQETQYF.

V usage is TRBV5-5 and J usage is TRBJ1-1; 8 bases match TRBD1. Germline V CDR1 and CDR2: SGHKS, YYEKEE (reference sequence). Unmatched junction bases numbered 5, after V lost 5 bases and J lost 8 bases. The CDR3 consists of 12 residues. Here the CDR3 reads CASRLTGVEAFF. CDR3 DNA sequence: TGTGCCAGCAGACTGACAGGGGTCGAAGCTTTCTTT.

J is TRBJ1-1 and V is TRBV30, with a weak D call TRBD1 (5 bases). Germline V gene lookup returns CDR1 GTSNPN and CDR2 SVGIG (reference sequence). V dropped 5 bases and J dropped 6 bases, with 13 bases sitting between them. This CDR3 has 12 amino acids. DNA of the CDR3: TGTGCCTGGTATGTGGGGGGACCTGAAGCTTTCTTT. This encodes CAWYVGGPEAFF.

The chain recombines TRBV7-8 with TRBJ2-3; weak D call: TRBD2 (7 bases). V shed 5 bases and J shed 1 base, with 16 bases lying between them. The germline CDR1 and CDR2 sequences are SGHVS and FQNEAQ. This CDR3 comprises 16 residues. The CDR3 loop is CASSRDPGGGTDTQYF. The CDR3 bases are TGTGCCAGCAGCCGGGACCCGGGGGGCGGCACAGATACGCAGTATTTT. The entire variable domain, with the rest obtained from reference TRBV7-8 and TRBJ2-3, is as follows: GAGVSQSPRYKVAKRGQDVALRCDPISGHVSLFWYQQALGQGPEFLTYFQNEAQLDKSGLPSDRFFAERPEGSVSTLKIQRTQQEDSAVYLCASSRDPGGGTDTQYFGPGTRLTVL.

The rearrangement links TRBV7-9 to TRBJ1-5; perhaps TRBD1 as D (6 bases). Germline lookup yields CDR1 SEHNR and CDR2 FQNEAQ (reference sequence). The length of the CDR3 is 15 residues. V lost 5 bases, J lost 6 bases, and 17 bases lay in between. The CDR3 loop reads CASSPAGAGSQPQHF. The CDR3 DNA is TGTGCCAGCAGCCCGGCGGGGGCGGGCTCTCAGCCCCAGCATTTT.

This chain joins TRBV5-6 and TRBJ1-1; possibly TRBD1 for D (6 bases). V lost 4 bases and J 0 bases, leaving 16 bases between the germline ends. The CDR3 consists of 16 residues. Germline V gene sequence: CDR1 SGHDT, CDR2 YYEEEE. The CDR3 reads CASSHNRAGMNTEAFF. CDR3 in DNA: TGTGCCAGCAGCCATAACAGGGCTGGGATGAACACTGAAGCTTTCTTT.

This clone occurred once. At the DNA level, this CDR3 is encoded by other sequences in the same sample as well. The V call is TRBV30, the J call TRBJ2-7; no definite D call. CDR1 and CDR2 from the germline V gene are GTSNPN and SVGIG (reference sequence). Trimming pared 1 base from V and 7 bases from J, leaving 8 bases between. This CDR3 is built from 11 residues. CDR3 in DNA: TGTGCCTGGAGTGCGGGTGGGGAGCAGTACTTC. Translating it yields CAWSAGGEQYF.

V usage is TRBV23-1 and J usage is TRBJ2-3, with TRBD1 matching 7 bases. TRBV23-1 is an ORF, with its function uncertain. V lost 0 bases, J lost 5 bases, and 5 bases stayed unmatched. The CDR3 covers 15 residues. The CDR3 region has the DNA TGCGCCAGCAGTCAATCTTACAGGGGTGGAGATACGCAGTATTTT. It codes for CASSQSYRGGDTQYF.

V and J are TRBV5-6 and TRBJ2-7; 8 bases are a match to TRBD1. CDR1 is SGHDT and CDR2 is YYEEEE in the germline V gene. This CDR3 contains 14 residues. The V segment lost 0 bases and the J segment 6 bases; nucleotides outside the gene matches: 5. DNA of the CDR3: TGTGCCAGCAGCTTGGTGCAGGGGGCGGGCGAGCAGTACTTC. Protein sequence: CASSLVQGAGEQYF.

As to this clone: This sample includes further DNA sequences coding for the same CDR3. The chain recombines TRBV6-5 with TRBJ2-7, with D perhaps matching TRBD1 (6 bases). The CDR3 consists of 13 residues. V shed 2 bases and J shed 5 bases, with 10 bases lying between them. Germline lookup yields CDR1 MNHEY and CDR2 SVGAGI. The CDR3 DNA reads as TGTGCCAGCAGTTACGGTGGGGGCAACGAGCAGTACTTC. Protein sequence: CASSYGGGNEQYF.